This T cell receptor beta chain appears in the sequencing data of a study of blood T cell repertoires in COVID-19. Overall study context: Samples of COVID-19 (acute and convalescent) were obtained from the United States, Italy and Spain.

Germline CDR1 is DFQATT and CDR2 is SNEGSKA (reference sequence). The trim removed 3 bases at V and 1 base at J, leaving 2 bases unmatched. CDR3 size: 13 residues. Clones were sequenced by immunoSEQ multiplex PCR, and TCRdb holds only the in-frame ones, with some missing. The data hold under 350,000 clones, with 80% to 90% observed a single time. This chain links TRBV20-1 with TRBJ2-7, with 8 bases fitting TRBD1. Specimen: PBMCs or T cells enriched from blood (not recorded which). This receptor was obtained from a woman aged 40 to 50 with acute COVID-19. CDR3 nucleotides: TGCAGTGCTAGTCGGACAGGGTCCTACGAGCAGTACTTC. Translation: CSASRTGSYEQYF.